A single sample gave rise to the 12 T cell receptor beta chains below, sequenced in a study of cytomegalovirus exposure and HLA in healthy donors. It was with 60 Vbeta and 13 Jbeta primers that the PCR ran. The assay was immunoSEQ multiplex PCR, and TCRdb's table has in-frame clones only and misses some. Its listing shows over 90,000 clones. The sequencing input was PBMCs. The receptor source for this set is a man aged 35 to 55 in good health and CMV-seronegative.

The rearrangement joins TRBV5-1 to TRBJ1-2; 11 nucleotides line up with TRBD1. Germline trimming cut 4 bases from V and 6 bases from J; bases unmatched to any gene: 5. The CDR3 is 14 residues long. The germline CDR1 and CDR2 sequences are SGHRS and YFSETQ. The CDR3 is CASSTGQGADGYTF. DNA of the CDR3: TGCGCCAGCAGCACCGGACAGGGGGCGGATGGCTACACCTTC.

The chain has TRBV19 and TRBJ1-2; TRBD1 matches 8 bases. V was pared by 6 bases and J by 5 bases, with 2 bases of the junction left unmatched. Germline-derived CDR1 and CDR2 are LNHDA and SQIVND (reference sequence). The CDR3 extends over 12 amino acids. The CDR3 is CASRDRGYGYTF. DNA for the CDR3: TGTGCCAGTAGAGACAGGGGTTATGGCTACACCTTC.

The V call is TRBV14, the J call TRBJ1-1; D is uncertain. The CDR3 is made up of 14 amino acids. Deletions cut 1 base from V and 4 bases from J, with 10 bases between. Germline values: CDR1 SGHDN, CDR2 FVKESK. The CDR3 is CASSQVVRGTEAFF. The CDR3 nucleotides read TGTGCCAGCAGCCAAGTCGTCCGGGGCACTGAAGCTTTCTTT.

This chain connects TRBV12-5 to TRBJ1-1; D perhaps matches TRBD1 (5 bases). V was trimmed by 0 bases and J by 6 bases, leaving 17 bases between them. Germline values: CDR1 LGHNT, CDR2 FRNRAP. The CDR3 consists of 16 residues. Here the CDR3 DNA reads TGTGCTAGTGGTTTGGTAAATACGGGGGGAATAGCTGAAGCTTTCTTT. Protein: CASGLVNTGGIAEAFF.

This chain connects TRBV5-8 to TRBJ2-7; 9 bases align to TRBD2. Germline CDR1 is SGHTS and CDR2 is YDEGEE. The V gene end was trimmed by 4 bases and the J gene end by 2 bases; junction bases not matched to a gene: 7. The CDR3 has 15 amino acids. This CDR3 is CASSGRGGRAYEQYF. For the CDR3, the DNA is TGTGCCAGCAGCGGACGCGGCGGGAGGGCCTACGAGCAGTACTTC.

J is TRBJ2-1 and V is TRBV4-1; possibly TRBD1 for D (6 bases). The CDR3 covers 16 residues. Germline assignment: CDR1 MGHRA and CDR2 YSYEKL. V shed 0 bases and J shed 6 bases, with 15 bases lying between them. The CDR3 DNA is TGCGCCAGCAGCCAAGATGACTGGGTCAGGGGCAATGAGCAGTTCTTC. Protein product: CASSQDDWVRGNEQFF.

The chain recombines TRBV7-2 with TRBJ2-1; maybe TRBD2 (5 bases). V was pared by 5 bases and J by 5 bases, with 13 bases between. This CDR3 comprises 14 residues. Germline V gene lookup returns CDR1 SGHTA and CDR2 FQGNSA. This CDR3 reads CASSRDRGNNEQFF. The CDR3, as DNA: TGTGCCAGCAGCAGGGATCGGGGAAACAATGAGCAGTTCTTC.

V usage is TRBV19 and J usage is TRBJ2-7; D is unclear. Trimming removed 11 bases from V and 2 bases from J, with 16 bases in between. The CDR3 covers 13 residues. Germline CDR1 and CDR2: LNHDA and SQIVND (reference sequence). This chain's CDR3 is CAGHFPPAYEQYF. In DNA, the CDR3 is TGTGCCGGGCACTTCCCTCCGGCCTACGAGCAGTACTTC.

The V call is TRBV4-1, the J call TRBJ2-1; 8 nucleotides line up with TRBD1. Losses at the gene ends were 0 bases for V and 8 bases for J; bases not matched to a gene: 9. This CDR3 region has 16 residues. CDR1 is MGHRA, CDR2 YSYEKL, per germline. The CDR3 nucleotides read TGCGCCAGCAGCCAAGAGATTGGCAGGGGGCGCGATGAGCAGTTCTTC. Its protein product is CASSQEIGRGRDEQFF.

Here the CDR3 DNA reads TGTGCCAGCTCATCCAGGGCAACCTACGAGCAGTACTTC. It translates to CASSSRATYEQYF. The V gene is TRBV18, the J gene TRBJ2-7, with D maybe TRBD1 (5 bases). Looked up from germline, CDR1 is KGHSH and CDR2 is LQKENI. V was trimmed by 5 bases and J by 2 bases, leaving 10 bases between them. This CDR3 has 13 residues.

The chain has TRBV9 and TRBJ1-4; 9 bases match TRBD1. Germline V gene lookup returns CDR1 SGDLS and CDR2 YYNGEE. Unmatched junction bases numbered 8, after V lost 0 bases and J lost 2 bases. This CDR3 comprises 18 residues. The CDR3 sequence: CASSVAVEQGATNEKLFF. The CDR3 DNA is TGTGCCAGCAGCGTAGCTGTAGAACAGGGGGCCACTAATGAAAAACTGTTTTTT.

This rearrangement joins TRBV28 to TRBJ1-1; a possible D gene is TRBD1 (6 bases). Germline loops: CDR1 MDHEN, CDR2 SYDVKM. Trimming removed 6 bases at V and 1 base at J, with 9 bases between. The CDR3 sequence is 13 residues long. The CDR3 nucleotides read TGTGCCAGCAGGGCGACAGGGAACACTGAAGCTTTCTTT. Its protein product is CASRATGNTEAFF.